These 20 T cell receptor beta chains came from one sample sequenced in a study of blood T cells in healthy people across ages. A J-beta primer mix and a sample-barcoded 5' primer were used in a second PCR of roughly 6 to 12 cycles. TCRdb reprocessed the 5' RACE reads with MiXCR, giving one entry per CDR3 protein. The data show 1.5 million to 2 million distinct CDR3 sequences, with around 50% seen just once and over 2% held by the top ten. What was sequenced was blood. Receptors were obtained from a woman aged 40 to 55 in good health.

V is TRBV6-5 and J is TRBJ2-1; D perhaps matches TRBD2 (5 bases). The CDR3 loop spans 14 amino acids. V lost 7 bases and J 2 bases, leaving 12 bases between the germline ends. Germline CDR1 and CDR2: MNHEY and SVGAGI. The CDR3: CASNVGGPYNEQFF. The DNA of the CDR3 is TGTGCCAGCAACGTAGGAGGACCCTACAATGAGCAGTTCTTC.

In this sample, this clonotype turned up a few times. This chain joins TRBV4-3 and TRBJ2-5, with 7 positions matching TRBD1. The CDR3 spans 16 residues. V lost 0 bases, J lost 5 bases, and 9 bases stayed unmatched. CDR1 and CDR2 from the germline V gene are LGHNA and YSLEER. The CDR3 DNA follows: TGCGCCAGCAGCCAAGATCCTCGACAGGGTTTCGAGACCCAGTACTTC. Residues: CASSQDPRQGFETQYF.

The CDR3 region has the DNA TGTGCCAGCGGACCGACAGGCCGGGAGACCCAGTACTTC. Translation gives CASGPTGRETQYF. This rearrangement joins TRBV5-6 to TRBJ2-5, with TRBD1 as a possible D gene (6 bases). This CDR3 comprises 13 residues. Trimming removed 7 bases from V and 5 bases from J, with 15 bases in between. CDR1 SGHDT and CDR2 YYEEEE come from the germline V gene. Drawing the rest from reference TRBV5-6 and TRBJ2-5, the complete variable domain is DAGVTQSPTHLIKTRGQQVTLRCSPKSGHDTVSWYQQALGQGPQFIFQYYEEEERQRGNFPDRFSGHQFPNYSSELNVNALLLGDSALYLCASGPTGRETQYFGPGTRLLVL.

This clonotype has a handful of counts. This sequence joins TRBV6-5 and TRBJ2-4; 11 positions match TRBD1. Germline trimming cut 10 bases from V and 8 bases from J; bases unmatched to any gene: 16. Germline V gene sequence: CDR1 MNHEY, CDR2 SVGAGI. This CDR3 has 16 amino acids. This CDR3 is CATRLVAGQGVYIQYF. CDR3 nucleotide sequence: TGTGCCACTAGATTGGTTGCGGGACAGGGGGTATACATTCAGTACTTC.

The chain joins TRBV6-5 to TRBJ2-7; no reliable D call. The end of the DNA is better explained by TRBJ2-5, so the J call may be wrong. The CDR3 covers 15 residues. Germline loops: CDR1 MNHEY, CDR2 SVGAGI. The DNA of the CDR3 is TGTGCCAGCAGTTATGGGGTTGTTTCTGTGGAGACCCAGTACTTC. This translates into CASSYGVVSVETQYF.

This chain uses TRBV4-2 with TRBJ2-7; 9 nucleotides align to TRBD2. The V segment lost 4 bases and the J segment 0 bases; nucleotides outside the gene matches: 4. The CDR3 is 15 residues long. Germline V lookup: CDR1 LGHNA, CDR2 YNFKEQ. The CDR3 coding sequence is TGTGCCAGCAGCCTCACTAGCGGGTTCTCCTACGAGCAGTACTTC. The encoded protein is CASSLTSGFSYEQYF.

This clonotype has a handful of counts. The J gene is TRBJ1-5, the V gene TRBV6-2 or TRBV6-3; tentative D call: TRBD1 (5 bases). The germline CDR1 and CDR2 sequences are MNHEY and SVGEGT. The CDR3 spans 13 residues. The ends were cut back, 2 bases at V and 7 bases at J, with 9 bases in the middle. This chain's CDR3 is CASSYGGGQPQHF. The CDR3 nucleotides are TGTGCCAGCAGTTACGGGGGTGGCCAGCCCCAGCATTTT.

This chain connects TRBV6-6 to TRBJ2-4; D assignment may be TRBD1 or TRBD2 (5 bases each). Germline CDR1 is MNHNY and CDR2 is SVGAGI (reference sequence). The CDR3 is made up of 13 amino acids. Trimming shortened V by 9 bases and J by 5 bases, and 14 bases separated the two germline ends. CDR3 DNA: TGTGCCAGTACGACCGGGACGGAAAACATTCAGTACTTC. Translating gives CASTTGTENIQYF.

The chain couples TRBV27 to TRBJ1-2; 8 bases map to TRBD1. Germline CDR1 MNHEY, CDR2 SMNVEV (reference sequence). The CDR3 contains 18 residues. The junction had 17 bases not matched to a gene; V was cut back by 5 bases and J by 3 bases. The CDR3 sequence is CASSPSPRGRATHYGYTF. DNA of the CDR3: TGTGCCAGCAGTCCCTCCCCCAGGGGGCGAGCCACCCACTATGGCTACACCTTC.

In this sample, this clonotype turned up a few times. The chain carries TRBV12-3 or TRBV12-4 and TRBJ2-7; 7 bases match TRBD1. V gave up 4 bases and J gave up 5 bases; unmatched junction bases: 11. The CDR3 extends over 15 amino acids. Here the CDR3 reads CASSWDTGVLNEQYF. DNA of the CDR3: TGTGCCAGCAGTTGGGACACAGGGGTTTTGAACGAGCAGTACTTC.

The sample holds one count of this clonotype. This sequence joins TRBV12-3 or TRBV12-4 and TRBJ2-1; D not certain. This CDR3 has 13 amino acids. V dropped 2 bases and J dropped 7 bases, with 9 bases sitting between them. CDR3 DNA: TGTGCCAGCAGTTTACTCGTCGAGAATGAGCAGTTCTTC. Encoded protein: CASSLLVENEQFF.

This clonotype was seen more than once but under ten times. The chain is built from TRBV7-9 and TRBJ2-7, with a possible D match to TRBD1 (6 bases). CDR3 length: 13 amino acids. Trimming cost V 2 bases and J 5 bases, with 10 bases left between them. Germline values: CDR1 SEHNR, CDR2 FQNEAQ (reference sequence). CDR3: CASSLQTGHEQYF. For the CDR3, the DNA is TGTGCCAGCAGCTTACAGACAGGCCACGAGCAGTACTTC.

The CDR3 bases are TGCGCCAGCAGCTTGGAAGGGGGCATACGCTCTGGGGCCAACGTCCTGACTTTC. Translation gives CASSLEGGIRSGANVLTF. The chain links TRBV5-1 to TRBJ2-6; 7 bases align to TRBD1. The CDR3 consists of 18 residues. Germline trimming cut 0 bases from V and 0 bases from J; bases unmatched to any gene: 6. From germline, CDR1 is SGHRS and CDR2 YFSETQ.

The genes are TRBV7-9 and TRBJ1-6, with D perhaps TRBD1 (5 bases). The CDR3 is made up of 14 amino acids. Germline V CDR1 and CDR2: SEHNR, FQNEAQ (reference sequence). Deletions cut 7 bases from V and 5 bases from J, with 12 bases between. The CDR3 nucleotides are TGTGCCAGCACCAAGACAGAAGATAATTCACCCCTCCACTTT. Translating gives CASTKTEDNSPLHF.

There are a few counts of this clonotype. The CDR3 DNA reads as TGTGCCAGCAGTAATCCGGGACTTTTGTTCTTC. This encodes CASSNPGLLFF. The V gene is TRBV11-1, the J gene TRBJ2-1; D is perhaps TRBD2 (6 bases). The CDR3 totals 11 residues. The V gene's germline CDR1 is SGHAT and CDR2 FQDESV (reference sequence). Trimming removed 6 bases from V and 15 bases from J, with 15 bases in between. Full variable domain (outside the CDR3, taken from reference TRBV11-1 and TRBJ2-1): EAEVAQSPRYKITEKSQAVAFWCDPISGHATLYWYRQILGQGPELLVQFQDESVVDDSQLPKDRFSAERLKGVDSTLKIQPAELGDSAMYLCASSNPGLLFFGPGTRLTVL.

J is TRBJ1-4 and V is TRBV20-1; a possible D gene is TRBD1 (5 bases). The CDR3 extends over 12 amino acids. The V end was cut by 5 bases, the J end by 10 bases, with 14 bases between. Germline lookup yields CDR1 DFQATT and CDR2 SNEGSKA (reference sequence). The CDR3 DNA follows: TGCAGTGCTCCCCGGCAGGGTGGAAAACTGTTTTTT. It specifies CSAPRQGGKLFF.

This rearrangement joins TRBV7-2 to TRBJ2-4; D perhaps matches TRBD1 (6 bases). Germline CDR1 reads SGHTA; CDR2 reads FQGNSA. CDR3 length: 15 amino acids. Trimming stripped 5 bases from V and 5 bases from J, with 16 bases between. In DNA form, the CDR3 reads TGTGCCAGCAGCCCAGTTGGGGGCGCCCAAAACATTCAGTACTTC. As protein: CASSPVGGAQNIQYF.

This clonotype was recorded a few times. This chain uses TRBV12-3 or TRBV12-4 with TRBJ1-5, with D possibly TRBD1 on 5 matching bases. The CDR3 consists of 15 residues. The ends were cut back, 5 bases at V and 8 bases at J, with 19 bases in the middle. The CDR3 protein is CASSAGDRRFEPQHF. In DNA, the CDR3 is TGTGCCAGCAGTGCCGGGGACCGGCGGTTTGAGCCCCAGCATTTT.

The V and J genes are TRBV7-2 and TRBJ2-5; possible D gene TRBD2, 8 bases. Between the trimmed V and J ends, which lost 3 bases and 5 bases, there was a span of 16 bases. The CDR3 extends over 15 amino acids. Germline values: CDR1 SGHTA, CDR2 FQGNSA. In DNA, the CDR3 is TGTGCCAGCAGCTTCCCGGGAGGGGGCGCGGAGACCCAGTACTTC. Its translation is CASSFPGGGAETQYF.

The chain joins TRBV2 to TRBJ2-3; 7 nucleotides agree with TRBD1. With V trimmed by 6 bases and J by 2 bases, 8 bases remained unmatched. Per germline, CDR1 SNHLY and CDR2 FYNNEI. This CDR3 has 15 amino acids. The CDR3 nucleotides read TGTGCCAGCAGAAAACAGGGGCCCTACACAGATACGCAGTATTTT. Translating gives CASRKQGPYTDTQYF.